This T cell receptor beta chain was documented in a study of blood T cell repertoires in COVID-19. Study context: Sites across the United States, Italy and Spain contributed samples from acute and convalescent COVID-19. Nucleic acid was either cDNA or gDNA, and it came from T cells, B-cell-depleted T cells, or PBMCs.

The authors' processing: Reference gene primer amplification gave nucleated cell count estimates. TCRdb's copy holds only in-frame clones and misses some; the assay was immunoSEQ multiplex PCR. V and J calls and clone size are those listed in that table; D and trimming were worked out from the DNA. The table shows roughly 340,000 clones, with roughly 90% occurring only once. With V trimmed by 4 bases and J by 0 bases, 8 bases remained unmatched. CDR3 length: 17 amino acids. Germline loops: CDR1 SGHVS, CDR2 FNYEAQ. The origin of this receptor is a woman in her seventies with COVID-19, enrolled during active disease. V gene TRBV7-6 combines with J gene TRBJ2-1; 8 positions match TRBD1. Sequenced material: peripheral blood. CDR3 nucleotides: TGTGCCAGCAGCTACCCTCTCACAGGGGGCTCCTACAATGAGCAGTTCTTC. Encoded protein: CASSYPLTGGSYNEQFF.